These 31 T cell receptor beta chains were all obtained from the same sample, sequenced in a study of human thymus T cells. Corrective heart surgery yielded resections, and these provided the thymus tissue. Libraries were prepared by immunoSEQ multiplex PCR; TCRdb keeps only in-frame clonotypes and omits some of them. The sample lists some 72,000 clones, 90% to 97% occurring once. Sequencing was carried out using thymus tissue. The receptors shown here come from a boy under two years old with a congenital heart defect but otherwise immunologically healthy.

The chain employs TRBV6-5 and TRBJ1-3; D is uncertain. CDR3 size: 16 residues. From germline, CDR1 is MNHEY and CDR2 SVGAGI. The V end lost 2 bases, the J end lost 2 bases, and 13 bases lay between the germline ends. The CDR3 region has the DNA TGTGCCAGCAGTTACGCCCGGGGATTTACTGGAAACACCATATATTTT. Its translation is CASSYARGFTGNTIYF.

The chain recombines TRBV27 with TRBJ2-3, with TRBD1 matching over 12 bases. Losses at the gene ends were 6 bases for V and 2 bases for J; bases not matched to a gene: 15. From germline, CDR1 is MNHEY and CDR2 SMNVEV (reference sequence). The CDR3 runs 19 residues. CDR3 sequence: CASRPTGTGGLTHTDTQYF. In DNA, the CDR3 is TGTGCCAGCAGACCTACCGGGACAGGGGGCCTGACACACACAGATACGCAGTATTTT.

In this sample, this clone turned up once. The V gene is TRBV7-9, the J gene TRBJ2-7, with 11 nucleotides matching TRBD2. The V gene's germline CDR1 is SEHNR and CDR2 FQNEAQ (reference sequence). J was trimmed by 5 bases and V by 5 bases; bases with no gene match: 8. The CDR3 sequence is 15 residues long. The CDR3 loop reads CASSLTSGGFHEQYF. The CDR3, as DNA: TGTGCCAGCAGCCTCACTAGCGGGGGATTCCACGAGCAGTACTTC.

The CDR3 region is CASSQSGTGETFRLYEQYF. DNA for the CDR3: TGCGCCAGCAGTCAATCGGGGACAGGGGAGACTTTTAGACTCTACGAGCAGTACTTC. This chain connects TRBV23-1 to TRBJ2-7; 10 nucleotides line up with TRBD1. TRBV23-1 is an ORF, with its function uncertain. Trimming removed 0 bases from V and 3 bases from J; junction bases left unmatched: 14. The CDR3 sequence is 19 residues long.

The chain carries TRBV29-1 and TRBJ2-5, with D maybe TRBD1 (6 bases). The germline V gene encodes CDR1 SQVTM and CDR2 ANQGSEA. The V and J ends lost 3 bases and 2 bases respectively, with 13 bases between them. CDR3 length: 14 amino acids. The CDR3 DNA sequence: TGCAGCGTTGACAGGACAGCGCTTCAAGAGACCCAGTACTTC. Amino acid sequence: CSVDRTALQETQYF.

V gene TRBV7-2 combines with J gene TRBJ2-7; D gene uncertain. CDR3 size: 15 residues. V lost 1 base, J lost 0 bases, and 10 bases lay in between. CDR1 SGHTA and CDR2 FQGNSA come from the germline V gene. The CDR3 protein is CASSLERHPSYEQYF. DNA of the CDR3: TGTGCCAGCAGCTTAGAACGTCACCCCTCCTACGAGCAGTACTTC.

This chain joins TRBV28 and TRBJ2-7; 8 bases map to TRBD1. The CDR3 runs 15 residues. Germline-derived CDR1 and CDR2 are MDHEN and SYDVKM. Trimming at V came to 5 bases and at J to 2 bases, leaving 8 bases not matched to a gene. CDR3: CASSPIYRGAYEQYF. Here the CDR3 DNA reads TGTGCCAGCAGTCCAATTTACAGGGGGGCCTACGAGCAGTACTTC.

This sequence joins TRBV5-6 and TRBJ2-7, with TRBD1 identical over 8 bases. CDR1 is SGHDT and CDR2 is YYEEEE in the germline V gene. The CDR3 totals 17 residues. V trimming: 2 bases; J trimming: 5 bases; junction bases outside the gene matches: 15. The CDR3 sequence: CASSLGGGQGNRDEQYF. The DNA for the CDR3 is TGTGCCAGCAGCTTAGGGGGCGGACAGGGAAACAGGGACGAGCAGTACTTC.

The chain employs TRBV7-9 and TRBJ2-1; TRBD2 agrees at 11 bases. Germline loops: CDR1 SEHNR, CDR2 FQNEAQ (reference sequence). This CDR3 has 17 amino acids. The V gene end was trimmed by 1 base and the J gene end by 2 bases; junction bases not matched to a gene: 4. CDR3 in amino acids: CASSLVLAGGPYNEQFF. CDR3 coding DNA: TGTGCCAGCAGCTTAGTGCTAGCGGGGGGACCCTACAATGAGCAGTTCTTC.

The chain combines TRBV2 with TRBJ2-1; 11 nucleotides line up with TRBD2. This CDR3 comprises 14 residues. Germline loops: CDR1 SNHLY, CDR2 FYNNEI. The CDR3: CGELGLAGYNEQFF. As DNA, the CDR3 is TGTGGCGAGCTCGGACTAGCGGGCTACAATGAGCAGTTCTTC.

The genes are TRBV15 and TRBJ2-1; a possible D gene is TRBD1 (6 bases). V lost 0 bases to trimming and J lost 5 bases, with 17 bases between them. The CDR3 loop spans 17 amino acids. Germline CDR1 LNHNV, CDR2 YYDKDF (reference sequence). This CDR3 is CATSRDKRDIKDNEQFF. The DNA of the CDR3 is TGTGCCACCAGCAGAGACAAACGGGACATAAAAGACAATGAGCAGTTCTTC.

This clone showed up just once. CDR3 nucleotides: TGTGCCAGTAGGGGGACCTTTACCGATCTTAACTATGGCTACACCTTC. Protein sequence: CASRGTFTDLNYGYTF. The chain combines TRBV19 with TRBJ1-2, with D possibly being TRBD1 (5 bases). The CDR3 runs 16 residues. Germline-derived CDR1 and CDR2 are LNHDA and SQIVND (reference sequence). Trimming cost V 6 bases and J 1 base, with 18 bases left between them.

The chain employs TRBV5-4 and TRBJ1-4; 11 bases are shared with TRBD1. CDR1 is SGHNT and CDR2 is YYREEE in the germline V gene (reference sequence). The CDR3 is 16 amino acids. J gave up 8 bases and V 2 bases, and 8 bases lay outside the gene matches. CDR3 DNA sequence: TGTGCCAGCAGCTTAGGCGTGGGACAGGGGGAAGAAAAACTGTTTTTT. It yields the protein CASSLGVGQGEEKLFF. Drawing the rest from reference TRBV5-4 and TRBJ1-4, the complete variable domain is ETGVTQSPTHLIKTRGQQVTLRCSSQSGHNTVSWYQQALGQGPQFIFQYYREEENGRGNFPPRFSGLQFPNYSSELNVNALELDDSALYLCASSLGVGQGEEKLFFGSGTQLSVL.

The rearrangement links TRBV18 to TRBJ1-1; a possible D gene is TRBD1 (5 bases). The CDR3 is made up of 14 amino acids. The germline gives CDR1 KGHSH, CDR2 LQKENI. Trimming took off 5 bases at V and 1 base at J, with 11 bases between the two ends. The CDR3: CASSAGPANTEAFF. CDR3 in DNA: TGTGCCAGCTCAGCGGGACCAGCGAACACTGAAGCTTTCTTT.

The chain joins TRBV6-4 to TRBJ1-6; weak D call: TRBD1 (5 bases). The CDR3 length is 20 residues. Germline V gene sequence: CDR1 MRHNA, CDR2 SNTAGT. V lost 7 bases, J lost 7 bases, and 32 bases lay in between. This CDR3 is CASTRRRRKRGRIVNSPLHF. In nucleotides, the CDR3 is TGTGCCAGCACCCGAAGGAGGCGGAAAAGGGGCCGCATAGTCAATTCACCCCTCCACTTT.

V usage is TRBV28 and J usage is TRBJ1-5, with D unresolved. Germline V gene data show CDR1 as MDHEN and CDR2 as SYDVKM. V gave up 2 bases and J gave up 2 bases, with 19 bases separating them. CDR3 length: 18 amino acids. Here the CDR3 reads CASSLTRLERRGNQPQHF. The CDR3 nucleotides read TGTGCCAGCAGTTTAACACGACTGGAGAGAAGGGGCAATCAGCCCCAGCATTTT.

The chain employs TRBV29-1 and TRBJ1-1, with 9 bases aligning to TRBD1. V was clipped by 3 bases and J by 5 bases; unmatched bases: 7. Germline V gene data show CDR1 as SQVTM and CDR2 as ANQGSEA. This CDR3 has 14 residues. The CDR3 DNA follows: TGCAGCGTTGAGAGAGGACAGGGGTGGACTGAAGCTTTCTTT. Translating it yields CSVERGQGWTEAFF.

The chain recombines TRBV19 with TRBJ2-3; 7 bases fit TRBD2. The germline V gene has CDR1 LNHDA and CDR2 SQIVND (reference sequence). The CDR3 has 15 amino acids. Trimming cost V 3 bases and J 2 bases; bases outside gene matches: 5. The chain's CDR3 is CASSMKGRDTDTQYF. The DNA of the CDR3 is TGTGCCAGTAGTATGAAGGGGAGGGACACAGATACGCAGTATTTT. Drawing the rest from reference TRBV19 and TRBJ2-3, the complete variable domain is DGGITQSPKYLFRKEGQNVTLSCEQNLNHDAMYWYRQDPGQGLRLIYYSQIVNDFQKGDIAEGYSVSREKKESFPLTVTSAQKNPTAFYLCASSMKGRDTDTQYFGPGTRLTVL.

The chain links TRBV7-9 to TRBJ2-5; either TRBD1 or TRBD2 may supply D (5 bases each). The CDR3 covers 11 residues. V was shortened by 4 bases and J by 5 bases, with 5 bases between the two germline ends. The germline V gene encodes CDR1 SEHNR and CDR2 FQNEAQ (reference sequence). CDR3 nucleotides: TGTGCCAGCAGCTGGGGGGAGACCCAGTACTTC. It is translated as CASSWGETQYF. The full variable domain, completed using reference TRBV7-9 and TRBJ2-5, is DTGVSQNPRHKITKRGQNVTFRCDPISEHNRLYWYRQTLGQGPEFLTYFQNEAQLEKSRLLSDRFSAERPKGSFSTLEIQRTEQGDSAMYLCASSWGETQYFGPGTRLLVL.

V usage is TRBV19 and J usage is TRBJ2-5; TRBD2 agrees at 7 bases. The CDR3 is 19 residues long. Germline lookup yields CDR1 LNHDA and CDR2 SQIVND (reference sequence). V shed 4 bases, J shed 4 bases, and the junction held 21 bases outside the gene matches. CDR3 DNA: TGTGCCAGTAGTAAGGTCCGGGGAGGGGAGGCGGTAGAACGAGAGACCCAGTACTTC. It is translated as CASSKVRGGEAVERETQYF.

This clone occurred once. The chain uses TRBV5-4 and TRBJ1-1; 8 nucleotides align to TRBD1. The CDR3 extends over 16 amino acids. V was clipped by 2 bases and J by 0 bases; unmatched bases: 6. Germline V gene lookup returns CDR1 SGHNT and CDR2 YYREEE (reference sequence). The CDR3 bases are TGTGCCAGCAGCTTATACGACAGGGGAATGAACACTGAAGCTTTCTTT. Amino acid sequence: CASSLYDRGMNTEAFF.

The chain carries TRBV19 and TRBJ1-4; the D is unclear. The CDR3 loop spans 14 amino acids. Germline assignment: CDR1 LNHDA and CDR2 SQIVND (reference sequence). Trimming shortened V by 6 bases and J by 1 base, and 9 bases separated the two germline ends. CDR3: CASRWEGTNEKLFF. CDR3 DNA: TGTGCCAGTAGATGGGAGGGAACTAATGAAAAACTGTTTTTT.

This rearrangement joins TRBV5-1 to TRBJ2-7; 8 bases map to TRBD1. The junction had 6 bases not matched to a gene; V was cut back by 2 bases and J by 2 bases. Germline V gene lookup returns CDR1 SGHRS and CDR2 YFSETQ. The CDR3 length is 15 residues. Here the CDR3 DNA reads TGCGCCAGCAGCTTAGGACAGGGAGCCCCCTACGAGCAGTACTTC. Translated: CASSLGQGAPYEQYF.

The table lists this clone with a count of one. J is TRBJ2-7 and V is TRBV19; 7 positions agree with TRBD1. The CDR3 loop spans 14 amino acids. V was pared by 9 bases and J by 2 bases, with 10 bases of the junction left unmatched. Germline assignment: CDR1 LNHDA and CDR2 SQIVND (reference sequence). CDR3 nucleotide sequence: TGTGCCAGCCACTCTATCGGGACAGCCTACGAGCAGTACTTC. Translating gives CASHSIGTAYEQYF.

This clone has a single count. This chain links TRBV5-8 with TRBJ2-7, with 10 bases lining up with TRBD2. The CDR3 has 15 residues. Germline V gene sequence: CDR1 SGHTS, CDR2 YDEGEE. V trimming: 0 bases; J trimming: 4 bases; junction bases outside the gene matches: 4. CDR3 loop: CASSLELAGTYEQYF. The CDR3 coding sequence is TGTGCCAGCAGCTTGGAACTAGCGGGAACGTACGAGCAGTACTTC.

The chain links TRBV5-1 to TRBJ2-6; D unclear. Per the germline V gene, CDR1 is SGHRS and CDR2 is YFSETQ. Trimming shortened V by 4 bases and J by 0 bases, and 17 bases separated the two germline ends. This CDR3 spans 18 amino acids. The CDR3 bases are TGCGCCAGCAGCCCCGTGCCGCAGGCTAGCTCTGGGGCCAACGTCCTGACTTTC. Its protein product is CASSPVPQASSGANVLTF.

The chain carries TRBV28 and TRBJ1-2, with D perhaps TRBD1 (6 bases). The germline V and J ends were trimmed by 4 bases and 10 bases, with 34 bases remaining between them. This CDR3 is 19 amino acids long. The germline V gene has CDR1 MDHEN and CDR2 SYDVKM. The CDR3 loop is CASSSLDPGGPKGEVDYTF. The CDR3, as DNA: TGTGCCAGCAGTTCCCTCGATCCAGGTGGTCCCAAGGGGGAAGTTGACTACACCTTC.

This chain uses TRBV6-5 with TRBJ2-2; D perhaps matches TRBD1 (6 bases). The ends were cut back, 6 bases at V and 6 bases at J, with 11 bases in the middle. The CDR3 sequence is 13 residues long. Germline lookup yields CDR1 MNHEY and CDR2 SVGAGI. CDR3 in amino acids: CASSQGGAGELFF. The CDR3 nucleotides read TGTGCCAGCAGCCAAGGGGGAGCCGGGGAGCTGTTTTTT.

The count of this clone is one. V and J are TRBV14 and TRBJ2-1, with 7 positions matching TRBD1. Per the germline V gene, CDR1 is SGHDN and CDR2 is FVKESK. The trim removed 1 base at V and 2 bases at J, leaving 11 bases unmatched. This CDR3 has 18 residues. The CDR3 bases are TGTGCCAGCAGCCAAGTAAGATACAGGGGCCCGGCCTACAATGAGCAGTTCTTC. Translating it yields CASSQVRYRGPAYNEQFF.

This chain links TRBV5-6 with TRBJ2-7; maybe TRBD1 (5 bases). CDR3 length: 12 residues. In germline, CDR1 is SGHDT, CDR2 YYEEEE. Between the trimmed V and J ends, which lost 5 bases and 4 bases, there was a span of 10 bases. The CDR3 protein is CASSRGNYEQYF. The CDR3 coding sequence is TGTGCCAGCAGTAGGGGTAATTACGAGCAGTACTTC.

V gene TRBV19 combines with J gene TRBJ1-3, with D possibly being TRBD1 (5 bases). V was shortened by 3 bases and J by 0 bases, with 9 bases between the two germline ends. This CDR3 spans 15 amino acids. Per germline, CDR1 LNHDA and CDR2 SQIVND (reference sequence). CDR3 residues: CASSIGAPSGNTIYF. The CDR3 DNA reads as TGTGCCAGTAGTATTGGGGCCCCCTCTGGAAACACCATATATTTT. The full variable domain, rest sourced from reference TRBV19 and TRBJ1-3, is DGGITQSPKYLFRKEGQNVTLSCEQNLNHDAMYWYRQDPGQGLRLIYYSQIVNDFQKGDIAEGYSVSREKKESFPLTVTSAQKNPTAFYLCASSIGAPSGNTIYFGEGSWLTVV.